Listed below are T cell receptor beta chains from one sample, sequenced in a study of blood T cells in healthy people across ages. TCRdb re-derived calls from the 5' RACE reads in MiXCR, one entry per CDR3 protein. The data contain 800,000 to 950,000 distinct CDR3 sequences, around 48% of them seen just once; the ten biggest clones take up 10% to 15%. The material sequenced was blood. The receptor source for this set is a young man in good health. The CDR3 runs from the conserved cysteine through the conserved F or W. Each record gives: clone size, J gene, V gene, D gene, CDR3 DNA, CDR3 protein. D genes are given only for firm matches. A clone size is listed for some rows: how often the clone was seen (once, few, many), or a class if it is expanded.

>once|TRBJ2-1|TRBV6-4|TRBD2
TGTGCCAGCAGTGACTGGCCTAGCGGGGGGCCCTTTGTTGAGCAGTTCTTC
CASSDWPSGGPFVEQFF
>-|TRBJ2-5|TRBV20-1|-
TGCAGTGCTAGACCCCTCAGGGGACGGGAGACCCAGTACTTC
CSARPLRGRETQYF
>-|TRBJ2-3|TRBV4-1|TRBD1
TGCGCCAGCAGCCAAGATGGCCGGACAGGGGTCTTTGATACGCAGTATTTT
CASSQDGRTGVFDTQYF
>-|TRBJ2-7|TRBV6-1|TRBD2
TGTGCCAGCAGTTTTGAGCGGGGGGCCAACGAGCAGAACTTC
CASSFERGANEQNF
>-|TRBJ2-5|TRBV9|TRBD2
TGTGCCAGCAGCGTCTCCGGACTAGCGGGGGGTGGGCAAGAGACCCAGTACTTC
CASSVSGLAGGGQETQYF
>-|TRBJ2-6|TRBV27|-
TGTGCCAGCAACGACGTATCTGGGGCCAACGTCCTGACTTTC
CASNDVSGANVLTF
>-|TRBJ2-3|TRBV5-1|TRBD1
TGCGCCAGCAGCTCAGACAGGGGACCGACAGATACGCAGTATTTT
CASSSDRGPTDTQYF
>few|TRBJ2-3|TRBV28|-
TGTGCCAGCAGTTTTTGGGGTTCGGGGGCAGATACGCAGTATTTT
CASSFWGSGADTQYF
>-|TRBJ1-1|TRBV7-3|TRBD1
TGTGCCAGCAGCCCTCCACCGGGACAGGGTATCACTGAAGCTTTCTTT
CASSPPPGQGITEAFF
>-|TRBJ1-1|TRBV3-1|-
TGTGCCAGCAGCCAAGGGTTGGCAGGCCCCAACACTGAAGCTTTCTTT
CASSQGLAGPNTEAFF
>-|TRBJ2-1|TRBV24-1|TRBD1
TGTGCCACCAGTGACCCTGGGACAGGGGCCACCTCCTCCAGTGAGCAGTTCTTC
CATSDPGTGATSSSEQFF
>-|TRBJ2-5|TRBV29-1|-
TGCAGCGTTGAAGATCCGTGGGGTTCGAGAGAGACCCAGTACTTC
CSVEDPWGSRETQYF
>-|TRBJ2-1|TRBV27|-
TGTGCCAGCAGTTTAGCCCCAAGCTTTCTCCAGTTCTTC
CASSLAPSFLQFF
>-|TRBJ1-1|TRBV3-1|TRBD1
TGTGCCAGCAGCCACCACTTGACAGGGGGCGTGGGGGACACTGAAGCTTTCTTT
CASSHHLTGGVGDTEAFF
>-|TRBJ1-1|TRBV7-9|-
TGTGCCAGCAGCTTCGGAAGGACCCCTGAAGCTTTCTTT
CASSFGRTPEAFF
>-|TRBJ2-7|TRBV6-5|TRBD1
TGTGCCAGCAGTTACGGTCGACAGGGGACCTACGAGCAGTACTTC
CASSYGRQGTYEQYF
>-|TRBJ2-5|TRBV10-3|TRBD1
TGTGCCATCAGTGGGGGGACAGGGACGGCCAGCAATGAGCAGTACTTC
CAISGGTGTASNEQYF
>-|TRBJ2-3|TRBV20-1|TRBD2
TGCAGTGCTAGTCGGCTAGCGGGAGTGGTAGATACGCAGTATTTT
CSASRLAGVVDTQYF
>-|TRBJ2-2|TRBV30|-
TGTGCCTGGAGTGTACCAGAGGAGGGGGGGACCGGGGAGCTGTTTTTT
CAWSVPEEGGTGELFF
>-|TRBJ1-1|TRBV24-1|TRBD1
TGTGCCACCAGTGAGCGTGACAGGGATGAAGCTTTCTTT
CATSERDRDEAFF
>-|TRBJ2-1|TRBV6-2/TRBV6-3|TRBD2
TGTGCCAGCTCCACGGGGGGGGAAGTGGATGAGCAGTTCTTC
CASSTGGEVDEQFF
>-|TRBJ1-2|TRBV7-9|TRBD1
TGTGCCAGCAGCTTATGGCAGGGGGAGAACTATGGCTACACCTTC
CASSLWQGENYGYTF
>once|TRBJ2-7|TRBV11-3|TRBD1
TGTGCCAGCAGCCTGGGACAGCCAGTCTACGAGCAGTACTTC
CASSLGQPVYEQYF
>few|TRBJ2-6|TRBV5-1|-
TGCGCCAGCAGTGCCATGGTCACTGGGGCCAACGTCCTGACTTTC
CASSAMVTGANVLTF
>few|TRBJ2-7|TRBV12-3/TRBV12-4|TRBD1
TGTGCCAGCAGTTCTCGACAGGGTAGCTCCTACGAGCAGTACTTC
CASSSRQGSSYEQYF
>-|TRBJ2-7|TRBV9|-
TGTGCCTGCACTAACCGGGACGGCTGCCGCGAGCAGTACTTC
CACTNRDGCREQYF
>-|TRBJ2-7|TRBV3-1|TRBD1
TGTGCCAGCAGCCTATGGCGACAGGGACCTACCTACGAGCAGTACTTC
CASSLWRQGPTYEQYF
>-|TRBJ1-6|TRBV12-3/TRBV12-4|-
TGTGCCAGCAGAATCTCGGGGGGTGGCTCACCCCTCCACTTT
CASRISGGGSPLHF
>-|TRBJ1-2|TRBV20-1|-
TGCAGTGCTATAAACCCAGGGTCGGGAGGCTACACCTTC
CSAINPGSGGYTF
>many|TRBJ2-1|TRBV28|-
TGTGCCAGCAGTTCTACAGGGACTATTGATGAGCAGTTCTTC
CASSSTGTIDEQFF
>-|TRBJ2-4|TRBV3-1|TRBD1
TGTGCCAGCAGCCCGGTATCGACAGGGTTCGTAGCCAAAAACATTCAGTACTTC
CASSPVSTGFVAKNIQYF
>few|TRBJ2-1|TRBV6-1|-
TGTGCCAGCAGTTTTGGGCAGGGGGGGTCCTACAATGAGCAGTTCTTC
CASSFGQGGSYNEQFF
>-|TRBJ1-5|TRBV4-1|TRBD1
TGCGCCAGCAGCCCAAGGGGACAGGCCCCCCAGCCCCAGCATTTT
CASSPRGQAPQPQHF
>-|TRBJ1-2|TRBV6-5|TRBD1
TGTGCCAGCAGTTACTCGACAGGGCCCTTCTCGGGCTACACCTTC
CASSYSTGPFSGYTF
>few|TRBJ1-2|TRBV20-1|-
TGCAGTGCTAGAGATGGGGTGGCGGGTGGCTACACCTTC
CSARDGVAGGYTF
>-|TRBJ2-3|TRBV25-1|TRBD2
TGTGCCAGCATGGGGGTAGCGGGGCACACAGATACGCAGTATTTT
CASMGVAGHTDTQYF
>many|TRBJ2-3|TRBV6-4|TRBD2
TGTGCCAGCAGTGCTAGCGGGGGGGCCACAGATACGCAGTATTTT
CASSASGGATDTQYF
>-|TRBJ2-3|TRBV7-3|-
TGTGGCAGCAGCTCTATACAGGGAGGAGATACGCAGTATTTT
CGSSSIQGGDTQYF
>-|TRBJ2-5|TRBV4-1|TRBD1
TGCGCCAGCAGCCGGGAGGGGACAGGGTGGCAGTACTTC
CASSREGTGWQYF
>-|TRBJ2-3|TRBV3-1|-
TGTGCCAGCAGCCAAGGGACCCCCCTAATCCCAGATACGCAGTATTTT
CASSQGTPLIPDTQYF
>-|TRBJ2-3|TRBV4-1|-
TGCGCCAGCAGCTACGTTGGGGCAGATACGCAGTATTTT
CASSYVGADTQYF
>-|TRBJ2-7|TRBV5-1|-
TGCGCCAGCAGCGTGGGGGTATTAAGTGACGAGCAGTACTTC
CASSVGVLSDEQYF
>once|TRBJ2-1|TRBV29-1|-
TGCAGCTCGTATGGTGTGACGAGCTCCTACAATGAGCAGTTCTTC
CSSYGVTSSYNEQFF
>-|TRBJ1-4|TRBV7-2|TRBD1
TGTGCCAGCAGCCCAGACAGGGCCCCTAATGAAAAACTGTTTTTT
CASSPDRAPNEKLFF
>-|TRBJ2-5|TRBV5-1|TRBD2
TGCGCCAGCAGCTTGAGCCCGCTAGCGGGGCCTTACGATGAGCAGTACTTC
CASSLSPLAGPYDEQYF
>-|TRBJ1-1|TRBV20-1|-
TGCAGTGCTAGTAAGGGGTTTGGCGCTGAAGCTTTCTTT
CSASKGFGAEAFF
>-|TRBJ2-1|TRBV7-2|TRBD2
TGTGCCAGCAGCTTTCCCGGACTAGCCTACAATGAGCAGTTCTTC
CASSFPGLAYNEQFF